This TCR beta chain derives from a study of T cells in Graves' hyperthyroidism and ophthalmopathy. This clonotype showed up many times. Germline CDR1 and CDR2: SGHRS and YFSETQ. The V gene end was trimmed by 4 bases and the J gene end by 4 bases; junction bases not matched to a gene: 5. The CDR3 consists of 14 residues. Amplified TCR beta CDR3 regions came from RNA transcripts. HTBI primers were the set used in a first-round RT-PCR of the TCR CDR3. TCRdb itself ran the multiplex PCR reads through MiXCR, one entry per CDR3 protein. Among 560,000 or so distinct CDR3 sequences, about 20% were seen once, and the ten largest hold roughly 50%.

The sample was blood. This clonotype was obtained from a man aged 35 to 55 with Graves' ophthalmopathy. This chain joins TRBV5-1 and TRBJ2-1; 7 bases match TRBD1. This chain's CDR3 is CASSLDREYNEQFF. The DNA for the CDR3 is TGCGCCAGCAGCCTAGACAGGGAGTACAATGAGCAGTTCTTC.